The clone carrying this TCR beta chain was seen many times. Its antigen remains unknown. This specimen belongs to a study of neurological immune-mediated disorders. With 10-nucleotide random UMIs included, cDNA was synthesized by 5'RACE. Over 200 million TCR-beta sequences, together covering 15-18 subjects, were produced by every individual sequencing run that was carried out. Each CDR3 protein gets one entry after TCRdb re-called the 5' RACE reads with MiXCR. The sample has fewer than 70,000 distinct CDR3 sequences, around a tenth seen once. Sample time point: longitudinal time-point 2. Unsorted libraries were generated from 2 million PBMCs held at -80 degrees C. Findings and limits, study-wide: The highest TCR clonal expansion occurred in HTLV-1-associated myelopathy; multiple sclerosis fell below healthy controls.

The CDR3 is 15 residues long. Germline V gene sequence: CDR1 SGHTA, CDR2 FQGTGA. V was pared by 5 bases and J by 7 bases, with 18 bases between. The sequence was obtained from a man between 25 and 39 years old in good health. The sequenced material came from PBMCs. The rearrangement links TRBV7-3 to TRBJ2-1; tentatively, D is TRBD1 (7 bases). CDR3: CASSLRGELGNEQFF. In nucleotides, the CDR3 is TGTGCCAGCAGCCTCAGGGGGGAATTAGGGAATGAGCAGTTCTTC. The full variable domain, in which reference TRBV7-3 and TRBJ2-1 provide the parts outside the CDR3, is GAGVSQTPSNKVTEKGKYVELRCDPISGHTALYWYRQSLGQGPEFLIYFQGTGAADDSGLPNDRFFAVRPEGSVSTLKIQRTERGDSAVYLCASSLRGELGNEQFFGPGTRLTVL.